This T cell receptor (beta chain) appears in the sequencing data of a study of T cells in localized non-small cell lung cancer. Notes on the study in general: A higher density of T cells in blood coincided with extended overall survival. Without multi-region sequencing, intratumor heterogeneity could not be excluded. Among the tissues sampled, uninvolved adjacent lung had the highest T cell clonality, above tumor. Turning up in adjacent lung were a median about 56 of the top 100 tumor clones.

Trimming took 4 bases from V and 1 from J, leaving 11 bases between them. The V gene's germline CDR1 is SGHKS and CDR2 YYEKEE (reference sequence). The CDR3 length is 14 residues. Some clones are missing from TCRdb's copy, which holds only in-frame ones; the method was immunoSEQ multiplex PCR. This sample yields around 28,000 clones, of which approximately 90% are seen a single time; roughly 2.9% belongs to the top ten. Comment on this clone: The target antigen is unknown.

Sample: peripheral blood, taken before any cancer treatment. V is TRBV5-5 and J is TRBJ2-5; a possible D gene is TRBD2 (6 bases). The sequence was obtained from a woman aged 18 to 55 with stage I lung adenocarcinoma. CDR3 residues: CASSPLGGQETQYF. CDR3 nucleotide sequence: TGTGCCAGCAGCCCCTTGGGGGGCCAAGAGACCCAGTACTTC.